Listed below are T cell receptor beta chains from one sample, sequenced in a study of blood T cell repertoires in COVID-19. Repertoires were generated with immunoSEQ multiplex PCR, while TCRdb's copy carries only in-frame clones and drops some. The sample lists fewer than 400,000 clones, roughly nine tenths seen once, with about 1.7% in the top ten. Sample: peripheral blood. The receptors were gathered from a young woman with COVID-19, enrolled during active disease. Both conserved end residues are part of each CDR3. D genes are given only for firm matches.

J gene | D gene | V gene | CDR3 DNA | CDR3 protein
TRBJ1-2 | . | TRBV21-1 | TGTGCCAGCAGCTCGCAGGAGGACGGGGTGGACTATGGCTACACCTTC | CASSSQEDGVDYGYTF
TRBJ1-2 | . | TRBV27 | TGTGCCAGCTGTGGGGCAGGGGCCTTGGAGGGCTACACCTTC | CASCGAGALEGYTF
TRBJ1-1 | . | TRBV9 | TGTGCCAGCAGCGTAGCTACAGGGTCTTGGACTGAAGCTTTCTTT | CASSVATGSWTEAFF
TRBJ2-1 | . | TRBV7-3 | TGTGCCAGCAGCCCACGATTAGCGGACGGCGAGCAGTTCTTC | CASSPRLADGEQFF
TRBJ1-5 | . | TRBV19 | TGTGCCAGTAGTATAAGTAGTGTGTGGGGAGTGAAAGATCAGCCCCAGCATTTT | CASSISSVWGVKDQPQHF
TRBJ2-1 | TRBD1 | TRBV5-1 | TGCGCCAGCAGCCGGGACAGAATTGACAATGAGCAGTTCTTC | CASSRDRIDNEQFF
TRBJ1-2 | . | TRBV9 | TGTGCCAGCAGCCCCCGACACAATCTCGGATATGGCTACACCTTC | CASSPRHNLGYGYTF
TRBJ1-2 | TRBD1 | TRBV10-1 | TGCGCCAGCAGTGATTCCGGGACAGGATCCTATGGCTACACCTTC | CASSDSGTGSYGYTF
TRBJ2-3 | . | TRBV6-5 | TGTGCCAGCAGTTACGCGGCCTCCTGGACAGATACGCAGTATTTT | CASSYAASWTDTQYF
TRBJ1-4 | . | TRBV29-1 | TGCAGCGTCCGGGGCTCAGGGGACACTAATGAAAAACTGTTTTTT | CSVRGSGDTNEKLFF
TRBJ1-2 | . | TRBV5-6 | TGTGCCAGCTTAGAGGGAGGGGCGCTAAACTATGGCTACACCTTC | CASLEGGALNYGYTF
TRBJ1-4 | . | TRBV11-3 | TGTGCCAGCAGCTTCACCAGTTTCGAAAAACTGTTTTTT | CASSFTSFEKLFF
TRBJ2-5 | . | TRBV20-1 | TGCAGTGCTAGTCCGGCGACAAAACAAGAGACCCAGTACTTC | CSASPATKQETQYF
TRBJ2-2 | TRBD2 | TRBV29-1 | TGCAGCGCCGGTGGGGGGGTCACCGGGGAGCTGTTTTTT | CSAGGGVTGELFF
TRBJ1-6 | . | TRBV5-1 | TGCGCCAGCAGTGAGATTCCGAATTCACCCCTCCACTTT | CASSEIPNSPLHF
TRBJ2-7 | . | TRBV5-6 | TGTGCCAGCAGCTTGGGGCCGGCGGACGAGCAGTACTTC | CASSLGPADEQYF
TRBJ1-1 | . | TRBV3-1/TRBV3-2 | TGTGCCAGCAGCCCAATGAACACTGAAGCTTTCTTT | CASSPMNTEAFF
TRBJ2-5 | TRBD2 | TRBV27 | TGTGCCAGCAGTTTGGGCGCGAAGGGGCGGGGGAAAGAGACCCAGTACTTC | CASSLGAKGRGKETQYF
TRBJ2-4 | TRBD2 | TRBV4-3 | TGCGCCAGCAGCCAAGCACTAGCGGGGGGGCGTAACATTCAGTACTTC | CASSQALAGGRNIQYF
TRBJ1-1 | . | TRBV12-3/TRBV12-4 | TGTGCCAGCACCAAGGATTCCGGGACTGAAGCTTTCTTT | CASTKDSGTEAFF
TRBJ1-1 | TRBD1 | TRBV7-2 | TGTGCCAGCAGCGTCGACAGGGGTTTCACTGAAGCTTTCTTT | CASSVDRGFTEAFF